The 22 T cell receptor beta chains listed next were all sequenced from one sample in a study of identical twins. TCRdb analysed the 5' RACE reads with MiXCR anew, one entry per CDR3 protein. The table includes 450,000 to 650,000 distinct CDR3 sequences, around 15% detected once. The sample was also reused in another study, on yellow fever vaccine responses in identical twins.

The specimen was CD4+ T cells sorted from blood. The receptor set was obtained from a woman aged 18-29 years in good health.

This clonotype came up a few times. V gene TRBV11-2 combines with J gene TRBJ2-1; D gene ambiguous. The CDR3 length is 18 residues. Germline loops: CDR1 SGHAT, CDR2 FQNNGV. The ends were cut back, 1 base at V and 1 base at J, with 17 bases in the middle. In nucleotides, the CDR3 is TGTGCCAGCAGCTTAGGATCGGTGGTGGGAACTTCCTACAATGAGCAGTTCTTC. Residues: CASSLGSVVGTSYNEQFF. Full variable domain (remainder filled in from reference TRBV11-2 and TRBJ2-1): EAGVAQSPRYKIIEKRQSVAFWCNPISGHATLYWYQQILGQGPKLLIQFQNNGVVDDSQLPKDRFSAERLKGVDSTLKIQPAKLEDSAVYLCASSLGSVVGTSYNEQFFGPGTRLTVL.

The V gene is TRBV5-1, the J gene TRBJ2-5; D perhaps matches TRBD1 (5 bases). Per the germline V gene, CDR1 is SGHRS and CDR2 is YFSETQ. The CDR3 sequence is 14 residues long. V lost 0 bases to trimming and J lost 5 bases, with 11 bases between them. Here the CDR3 reads CASSLGIRAETQYF. CDR3 coding DNA: TGCGCCAGCAGCTTGGGAATCAGGGCTGAGACCCAGTACTTC.

The table lists this clonotype with many counts. J is TRBJ2-1 and V is TRBV5-1; 9 nucleotides match TRBD2. This CDR3 has 15 residues. V gave up 0 bases and J gave up 4 bases; unmatched junction bases: 2. Germline CDR1 SGHRS, CDR2 YFSETQ. The CDR3 protein is CASSLVAGAYNEQFF. CDR3 DNA sequence: TGCGCCAGCAGCTTGGTAGCGGGAGCTTACAATGAGCAGTTCTTC.

The rearrangement joins TRBV25-1 to TRBJ1-5, with unresolved D. This CDR3 is 14 amino acids long. Germline V CDR1 and CDR2: MGHDK, SYGVNS. V was trimmed by 1 base and J by 4 bases, leaving 8 bases between them. In DNA, the CDR3 is TGTGCCAGCAGTGAATCGGGGTATAATCAGCCCCAGCATTTT. As protein: CASSESGYNQPQHF.

This rearrangement joins TRBV7-9 to TRBJ2-7, with TRBD2 as a possible D gene (5 bases). Germline-derived CDR1 and CDR2 are SEHNR and FQNEAQ (reference sequence). V was cut by 8 bases and J by 6 bases, with 17 bases left in between. This CDR3 contains 13 residues. CDR3 sequence: CASGGYSLREQYF. Here the CDR3 DNA reads TGTGCCAGCGGAGGCTATTCGCTACGCGAGCAGTACTTC.

The chain couples TRBV7-2 to TRBJ2-1; TRBD2 matches 8 bases. The V gene's germline CDR1 is SGHTA and CDR2 FQGNSA. J gave up 2 bases and V 5 bases, and 5 bases lay outside the gene matches. CDR3 length equals 15 residues. DNA of the CDR3: TGTGCCAGCAGCACGCGGGGGGCTACCTACAATGAGCAGTTCTTC. Protein sequence: CASSTRGATYNEQFF.

This clonotype was counted only a few times. This sequence joins TRBV14 and TRBJ2-1, with D hard to call. The ends were cut back, 6 bases at V and 0 bases at J, with 12 bases in the middle. The CDR3 consists of 15 residues. CDR1 SGHDN and CDR2 FVKESK come from the germline V gene. In DNA form, the CDR3 reads TGTGCCAGCAGTACCCTCCGGAGCTCCTACAATGAGCAGTTCTTC. It translates to CASSTLRSSYNEQFF.

At least ten counts were recorded for this clonotype. The genes are TRBV25-1 and TRBJ1-5, with TRBD1 matching over 8 bases. Germline lookup yields CDR1 MGHDK and CDR2 SYGVNS. The CDR3 length is 14 residues. V gave up 1 base and J gave up 6 bases; unmatched junction bases: 2. CDR3 protein: CASSESGQGQPQHF. As DNA, the CDR3 is TGTGCCAGCAGTGAATCAGGACAGGGTCAGCCCCAGCATTTT.

This clonotype was recorded a few times. The chain links TRBV6-5 to TRBJ2-1, with a tentative D call TRBD1 (5 bases). Germline assignment: CDR1 MNHEY and CDR2 SVGAGI. V lost 5 bases and J lost 8, with 13 bases in between. This CDR3 has 13 amino acids. The CDR3 coding sequence is TGTGCCAGCAGTAACGACAGAGGAGATGAGCAGTTCTTC. This codes for CASSNDRGDEQFF.

This clonotype was observed many times. The rearrangement uses TRBV28 and TRBJ2-6; TRBD1 is a possible D gene (6 bases). This CDR3 has 15 amino acids. Between the trimmed V and J ends, which lost 4 bases and 1 base, there was a span of 8 bases. The V gene's germline CDR1 is MDHEN and CDR2 SYDVKM. CDR3 region: CASSSTGSGANVLTF. CDR3 coding DNA: TGTGCCAGCAGTTCCACAGGGTCTGGGGCCAACGTCCTGACTTTC. Full variable domain (rest looked up from reference TRBV28 and TRBJ2-6): DVKVTQSSRYLVKRTGEKVFLECVQDMDHENMFWYRQDPGLGLRLIYFSYDVKMKEKGDIPEGYSVSREKKERFSLILESASTNQTSMYLCASSSTGSGANVLTFGAGSRLTVL.

The J gene is TRBJ2-1, the V gene TRBV14; D gene unclear. The CDR3 runs to 8 residues. From germline, CDR1 is SGHDN and CDR2 FVKESK. V was trimmed by 2 bases and J by 13 bases, leaving 0 bases between them. The CDR3 is CASSQQFF. The CDR3 DNA sequence: TGTGCCAGCAGCCAACAGTTCTTC. The full variable domain, rest sourced from reference TRBV14 and TRBJ2-1, is EAGVTQFPSHSVIEKGQTVTLRCDPISGHDNLYWYRRVMGKEIKFLLHFVKESKQDESGMPNNRFLAERTGGTYSTLKVQPAELEDSGVYFCASSQQFFGPGTRLTVL.

This clonotype was recorded a few times. The chain joins TRBV5-1 to TRBJ2-1; D may be TRBD1 (6 bases). The CDR3 length is 15 residues. CDR1 and CDR2 (germline): SGHRS, YFSETQ. Trimming pared 4 bases from V and 3 bases from J, leaving 14 bases between. The CDR3 region is CASSPSAGVYNEQFF. The CDR3 DNA is TGCGCCAGCAGCCCCTCGGCAGGGGTCTACAATGAGCAGTTCTTC.

This clonotype was seen many times. This rearrangement joins TRBV29-1 to TRBJ2-7; perhaps D is TRBD1 or TRBD2 (5 bases each). Germline values: CDR1 SQVTM, CDR2 ANQGSEA. There are 12 residues in the CDR3. Trimming stripped 4 bases from V and 3 bases from J, with 10 bases between. The CDR3 DNA reads as TGCAGCGTTGGGGGGACCGACTACGAGCAGTACTTC. Protein: CSVGGTDYEQYF.

The rearrangement links TRBV19 to TRBJ2-3; the match to TRBD2 covers 8 bases. The junction had 4 bases not matched to a gene; V was cut back by 3 bases and J by 2 bases. CDR3 length equals 15 residues. The V gene's germline CDR1 is LNHDA and CDR2 SQIVND (reference sequence). This CDR3 reads CASSMWREATDTQYF. The CDR3 coding sequence is TGTGCCAGTAGTATGTGGCGGGAGGCCACAGATACGCAGTATTTT.

Here the CDR3 DNA reads TGCGCCAGCAGCCAAGGGACACGGTATCATGGGACCGGGGAGCTGTTTTTT. It yields the protein CASSQGTRYHGTGELFF. V gene TRBV4-1 combines with J gene TRBJ2-2, with D perhaps matching TRBD1 (5 bases). This CDR3 region has 17 residues. Germline assignment: CDR1 MGHRA and CDR2 YSYEKL. The V and J ends lost 1 base and 5 bases respectively, with 17 bases between them.

The chain carries TRBV20-1 and TRBJ1-4; D is perhaps TRBD1 (6 bases). V was pared by 5 bases and J by 8 bases, with 15 bases between. Germline lookup yields CDR1 DFQATT and CDR2 SNEGSKA (reference sequence). CDR3 size: 13 residues. CDR3 sequence: CSAGGEGEEKLFF. The DNA of the CDR3 is TGCAGTGCTGGAGGAGAGGGGGAGGAAAAACTGTTTTTT.

V usage is TRBV6-1 and J usage is TRBJ2-5; 7 nucleotides agree with TRBD1. CDR1 and CDR2 from the germline V gene are MNHNS and SASEGT. V was clipped by 0 bases and J by 5 bases; unmatched bases: 12. The CDR3 is made up of 17 amino acids. CDR3 residues: CASSEATGWADGETQYF. CDR3 nucleotide sequence: TGTGCCAGCAGTGAAGCGACAGGGTGGGCCGATGGGGAGACCCAGTACTTC.

This clonotype was counted a few times. V usage is TRBV20-1 and J usage is TRBJ2-7, with TRBD2 matching 8 bases. Trimming took 6 bases from V and 3 from J; bases not matched to a gene: 13. The CDR3 loop spans 15 amino acids. Per germline, CDR1 DFQATT and CDR2 SNEGSKA (reference sequence). DNA for the CDR3: TGCAGTGCCCCCTGGATGGCGGGAGGTGGCTACGAGCAGTACTTC. Its protein is CSAPWMAGGGYEQYF.

This clonotype was seen a handful of times. CDR3 loop: CASSASGGLYNEQFF. For the CDR3, the DNA is TGCGCCAGCAGTGCTAGCGGGGGGCTCTACAATGAGCAGTTCTTC. V gene TRBV10-1 combines with J gene TRBJ2-1, with TRBD2 matching over 11 bases. CDR3 length: 15 residues. Germline V gene sequence: CDR1 WNHNN, CDR2 SYGVQD (reference sequence). The V gene end was trimmed by 4 bases and the J gene end by 3 bases; junction bases not matched to a gene: 2.

This clonotype has only a few counts. This sequence joins TRBV2 and TRBJ2-2; D call uncertain. The V gene lost 2 bases and the J gene lost 3 bases, with 4 bases spanning the gap. The germline V gene encodes CDR1 SNHLY and CDR2 FYNNEI. This CDR3 comprises 13 residues. CDR3 sequence (DNA): TGTGCCAGCAGTGAATCTTACACCGGGGAGCTGTTTTTT. Protein: CASSESYTGELFF.

In its sample, this clonotype was seen a few times. The chain couples TRBV4-2 to TRBJ2-5; 9 bases align to TRBD2. The CDR3 runs to 15 residues. Per germline, CDR1 LGHNA and CDR2 YNFKEQ. Germline trimming cut 5 bases from V and 2 bases from J; bases unmatched to any gene: 6. The DNA for the CDR3 is TGTGCCAGCAGCAAAGGTCTAGCGGGACAAGAGACCCAGTACTTC. As protein: CASSKGLAGQETQYF.

This clonotype came up a few times. This sequence joins TRBV6-1 and TRBJ2-1; D is possibly TRBD1 or TRBD2 (6 bases each). The germline gives CDR1 MNHNS, CDR2 SASEGT. V shed 5 bases and J shed 8 bases, with 19 bases lying between them. This CDR3 is built from 15 residues. This chain's CDR3 is CASSLTRGERDEQFF. The CDR3 DNA follows: TGTGCCAGCAGTCTAACTAGGGGGGAGAGGGATGAGCAGTTCTTC.